This T cell receptor (beta chain) was sequenced in a study of regulatory T cells in long-lasting Graves disease. This clonotype came up many times. Its matching antigen is unknown. Broader study findings: Between persistent patients, 2,500 to 3,500 public clonotypes were shared, exceeding the approximately 940 shared between new patients.

Researchers made TCR beta libraries by using iRepertoire HTBI primers and running Arm-PCR on CDR3 regions. TCRdb re-derived calls from the multiplex PCR reads in MiXCR, one entry per CDR3 protein. The data show roughly 610,000 distinct CDR3 sequences, roughly 15% seen once. In germline, CDR1 is MNHEY, CDR2 SMNVEV (reference sequence). The CDR3 has 16 amino acids. Trimming stripped 5 bases from V and 1 base from J, with 15 bases between. As for time point: newly diagnosed GD, antithyroid drugs for less than 3 months. From PBMCs, RNA was extracted and then used to make the TCR library. The same data also went into a second study, on T cells in Graves' hyperthyroidism and ophthalmopathy. This second study says: Exclusions: uncontrolled infection, other autoimmune disease, pregnancy, lactation. Most thyroid clonotypes expanded above 0.001 were also detected in blood.

The TCR was taken from a woman in her thirties with Graves disease. This chain connects TRBV27 to TRBJ1-3; D call uncertain. The specimen comprised peripheral blood mononuclear cells (PBMCs), sampled at new diagnosis, from a patient treated with antithyroid drugs. CDR3 sequence (DNA): TGTGCCAGCAGTGTAACGGGAACGGGATCTGGAAACACCATATATTTT. Its protein is CASSVTGTGSGNTIYF.